This T cell receptor (beta chain) was recorded in a study of blood T cell repertoires in COVID-19. Study at large: The cDNA or gDNA used as material had been derived from T cells, B-cell-depleted T cells, or PBMCs.

Followed over time, Seattle patients had been enrolled while infection was active. Trimming shortened V by 5 bases and J by 6 bases, and 11 bases separated the two germline ends. There are 13 residues in the CDR3. Libraries were prepared by immunoSEQ multiplex PCR; TCRdb keeps only in-frame clonotypes and omits some of them. The sample lists some 200,000 clones; around four fifths were seen once. Material for sequencing was peripheral blood. This sequence was found in a woman of 80 years or more with COVID-19, enrolled during active disease. The chain links TRBV12-3 or TRBV12-4 to TRBJ2-1; no clear D. CDR3 amino acids: CASSPRVGNEQFF. The CDR3 DNA sequence: TGTGCCAGCAGTCCACGGGTTGGCAATGAGCAGTTCTTC.